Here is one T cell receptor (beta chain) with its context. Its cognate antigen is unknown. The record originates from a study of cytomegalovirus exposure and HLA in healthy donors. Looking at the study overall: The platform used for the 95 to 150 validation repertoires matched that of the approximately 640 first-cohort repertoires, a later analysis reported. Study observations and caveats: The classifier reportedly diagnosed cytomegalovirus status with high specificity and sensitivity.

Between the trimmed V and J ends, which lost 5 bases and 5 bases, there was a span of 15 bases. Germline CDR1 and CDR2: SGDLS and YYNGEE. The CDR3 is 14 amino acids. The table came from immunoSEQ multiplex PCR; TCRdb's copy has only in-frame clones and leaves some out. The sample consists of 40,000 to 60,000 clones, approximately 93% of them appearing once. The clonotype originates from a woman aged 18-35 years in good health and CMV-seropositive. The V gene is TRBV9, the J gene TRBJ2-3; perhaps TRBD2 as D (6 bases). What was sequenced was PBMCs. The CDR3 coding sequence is TGTGCCAGCAGACGGAGGGCCGATGGAGATACGCAGTATTTT. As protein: CASRRRADGDTQYF.